A single sample is the source of the 25 T cell receptor beta chains below, sequenced in a study of identical twins. TCRdb ran MiXCR on the 5' RACE reads and lists one entry per CDR3 protein. Of approximately 890,000 distinct CDR3 sequences in the sample, about 12% were seen once. The sample also formed part of further work on yellow fever vaccine responses in identical twins.

Material: PBMCs. These receptors all stem from a young woman in good health.

This clonotype has a handful of counts. V usage is TRBV7-2 and J usage is TRBJ2-7, with D perhaps being TRBD1 or TRBD2 (6 bases each). Germline CDR1 reads SGHTA; CDR2 reads FQGNSA. The V and J ends lost 5 bases and 2 bases respectively, with 16 bases between them. CDR3 length: 15 residues. The CDR3 nucleotides read TGTGCCAGCAGCACAGGACAGCCGGGGGCCTACGAGCAGTACTTC. It codes for CASSTGQPGAYEQYF.

This clonotype was picked up many times. The J gene is TRBJ2-3, the V gene TRBV24-1, with D perhaps given as TRBD1 or TRBD2 (5 bases each). The CDR3 spans 14 residues. Germline V lookup: CDR1 KGHDR, CDR2 SFDVKD. V was trimmed by 5 bases and J by 4 bases, leaving 12 bases between them. The CDR3 nucleotides are TGTGCCACCAGTGGTAACCGGGGCCCAGATACGCAGTATTTT. This codes for CATSGNRGPDTQYF.

V is TRBV28 and J is TRBJ2-2; a weak D match, TRBD2 (6 bases). Trimming left V 3 bases short and J 4 bases short, with 15 bases between. There are 16 residues in the CDR3. Germline loops: CDR1 MDHEN, CDR2 SYDVKM. The CDR3 DNA sequence: TGTGCCAGCAGTTTGGTGGGGGGAGGCCGCACCGGGGAGCTGTTTTTT. Translated, it gives CASSLVGGGRTGELFF.

Only a few counts were recorded for this clonotype. The gene calls are TRBV20-1 and TRBJ1-2, with D maybe TRBD1 (6 bases). Trimming cost V 3 bases and J 3 bases, with 14 bases left between them. Germline-derived CDR1 and CDR2 are DFQATT and SNEGSKA (reference sequence). The CDR3 loop spans 14 amino acids. In DNA form, the CDR3 reads TGCAGTGCTAGGCCGGACAGCCTCTACTATGGCTACACCTTC. Protein product: CSARPDSLYYGYTF.

This clonotype appeared a few times. The rearrangement joins TRBV28 to TRBJ2-1; TRBD2 matches at 12 bases. CDR3 length: 19 residues. The trim removed 7 bases at V and 3 bases at J, leaving 16 bases unmatched. Germline values: CDR1 MDHEN, CDR2 SYDVKM. For the CDR3, the DNA is TGTGCCAGCACTCCCACGACTAGCGGGAGACTCTACTTCTACAATGAGCAGTTCTTC. Its translation: CASTPTTSGRLYFYNEQFF.

The table lists this clonotype with a count of one. V is TRBV2 and J is TRBJ2-7; 8 bases line up with TRBD1. The CDR3 contains 14 residues. After removal of 5 bases from V and 7 bases from J, the junction contained 10 bases not matched to a gene. Germline CDR1 and CDR2: SNHLY and FYNNEI. Here the CDR3 reads CASSPTDRVGEQYV. The CDR3 DNA is TGTGCCAGCAGTCCCACGGACAGGGTAGGAGAGCAGTACGTC.

The V and J genes are TRBV7-2 and TRBJ2-2, with D possibly TRBD1 on 5 matching bases. CDR1 and CDR2 (germline): SGHTA, FQGNSA. The CDR3 runs 15 residues. Trimming removed 1 base at V and 7 bases at J, with 13 bases between. The CDR3 DNA follows: TGTGCCAGCAGCTTAGTGGCAGGGAAGTACGGGGAGCTGTTTTTT. This sequence encodes CASSLVAGKYGELFF.

A few counts support this clonotype. This rearrangement joins TRBV5-6 to TRBJ1-5, with D maybe TRBD1 (5 bases). Germline-derived CDR1 and CDR2 are SGHDT and YYEEEE. The CDR3 is made up of 15 amino acids. V was cut by 4 bases and J by 4 bases, with 15 bases left in between. CDR3 loop: CASSPGTSSNQPQHF. The CDR3, as DNA: TGTGCCAGCAGCCCCGGGACGTCCTCAAATCAGCCCCAGCATTTT.

This clonotype was picked up a small number of times. The chain has TRBV12-3 or TRBV12-4 and TRBJ2-5, with D perhaps TRBD2 (5 bases). The CDR3 contains 14 residues. The V end lost 2 bases, the J end lost 4 bases, and 11 bases lay between the germline ends. The CDR3 loop is CASSLSHSGETQYF. CDR3 sequence (DNA): TGTGCCAGCAGTTTAAGTCACAGCGGAGAGACCCAGTACTTC.

The CDR3 region has the DNA TGCAGTGCTTCCGCGGGAGCTGGAAACACCATATATTTT. As protein: CSASAGAGNTIYF. The V and J genes are TRBV20-1 and TRBJ1-3; no firm D call. Germline CDR1 DFQATT, CDR2 SNEGSKA (reference sequence). Trimming removed 5 bases from V and 2 bases from J, with 10 bases in between. The CDR3 runs to 13 residues.

In its sample, this clonotype was seen a few times. V is TRBV11-1 and J is TRBJ2-1; D is possibly TRBD1 (5 bases). Deletions cut 1 base from V and 0 bases from J, with 16 bases between. The germline CDR1 and CDR2 sequences are SGHAT and FQDESV (reference sequence). The CDR3 is 18 amino acids. The CDR3 protein is CASSLGGQSYSSYNEQFF. The CDR3 bases are TGTGCCAGCAGCTTAGGGGGCCAAAGCTATAGCTCCTACAATGAGCAGTTCTTC.

In its sample, this clonotype was seen many times. The chain carries TRBV4-2 and TRBJ2-4; a possible D gene is TRBD2 (6 bases). This CDR3 has 14 amino acids. Per germline, CDR1 LGHNA and CDR2 YNFKEQ. With 0 bases removed from V and 10 bases from J, the gap between germline ends came to 13 bases. The CDR3 reads CASSQDKAGRIQYF. CDR3 in DNA: TGTGCCAGCAGCCAAGATAAGGCGGGAAGGATTCAGTACTTC.

There are a few counts of this clonotype. J is TRBJ2-2 and V is TRBV7-8; tentative D call: TRBD1 (6 bases). V was cut by 5 bases and J by 6 bases, with 10 bases left in between. This CDR3 spans 13 amino acids. Germline loops: CDR1 SGHVS, CDR2 FQNEAQ. The chain's CDR3 is CASSNNRAGELFF. The DNA for the CDR3 is TGTGCCAGCAGCAATAACAGGGCCGGGGAGCTGTTTTTT.

This sequence joins TRBV7-7 and TRBJ2-1; the D is unclear. Trimming shortened V by 4 bases and J by 5 bases, and 15 bases separated the two germline ends. In germline, CDR1 is SSHAT, CDR2 FNYEAQ (reference sequence). This CDR3 is built from 15 residues. The CDR3 reads CASSSGLSEHNEQFF. The CDR3 DNA reads as TGTGCCAGCAGCTCGGGTCTATCGGAGCACAATGAGCAGTTCTTC.

The rearrangement uses TRBV12-3 or TRBV12-4 and TRBJ1-2; TRBD1 might be the D (6 bases). The CDR3 consists of 15 residues. Trimming took off 2 bases at V and 4 bases at J, with 14 bases between the two ends. CDR3 sequence (DNA): TGTGCCAGCAGTTTAAGCCCGAGGGGGATCTATGGCTACACCTTC. It yields the protein CASSLSPRGIYGYTF.

The V call is TRBV11-3, the J call TRBJ2-1; D gene uncertain. V was cut by 5 bases and J by 2 bases, with 16 bases left in between. CDR1 is SGHNT and CDR2 is YENEEA in the germline V gene. This CDR3 has 16 residues. Written as DNA, the CDR3 is TGTGCCAGCAGCCTCCAGTGGGAACCCCCCTACAATGAGCAGTTCTTC. Its protein product is CASSLQWEPPYNEQFF.

The table lists this clonotype with a few counts. CDR3 coding DNA: TGCAGAGTCTGCAAGTCGACAGCTCAAGAGACCCAGTACTTC. Translated, it gives CRVCKSTAQETQYF. The chain is built from TRBV20-1 and TRBJ2-5; D may be TRBD1 (5 bases). CDR3 length: 14 amino acids. Germline V gives CDR1 DFQATT, CDR2 SNEGSKA (reference sequence).

To note about this clonotype: Being one base from a much bigger clone, this may be a read error. The gene calls are TRBV20-1 and TRBJ2-3, with TRBD1 identical over 7 bases. The CDR3 sequence is 17 residues long. Germline V gives CDR1 DFQATT, CDR2 SNEGSKA (reference sequence). The CDR3 spells CCARTTPGQKNTDTQYF. In DNA form, the CDR3 reads TGCTGTGCTAGGACAACACCGGGACAGAAGAACACAGATACGCAGTATTTT.

This clonotype was detected once. This chain uses TRBV19 with TRBJ1-1, with 9 bases aligning to TRBD1. Trimming at V came to 5 bases and at J to 1 base, leaving 11 bases not matched to a gene. This CDR3 has 17 residues. Germline CDR1 and CDR2: LNHDA and SQIVND (reference sequence). The CDR3 DNA is TGTGCCAGTAGTCCACAGGGGGCGACTGCGAGGAACACTGAAGCTTTCTTT. As protein: CASSPQGATARNTEAFF.

This clonotype was recorded many times. The genes are TRBV5-5 and TRBJ2-3, with D tentatively TRBD1 (5 bases). The V gene's germline CDR1 is SGHKS and CDR2 YYEKEE (reference sequence). The germline V and J ends were trimmed by 3 bases and 1 base, with 18 bases remaining between them. CDR3 length: 17 residues. CDR3 residues: CASSWTTVGAGTDTQYF. CDR3 in DNA: TGTGCCAGCAGCTGGACAACAGTGGGCGCGGGCACAGATACGCAGTATTTT.

The chain joins TRBV20-1 to TRBJ2-1; D possibly uses TRBD1 or TRBD2 (7 bases each). The germline V and J ends were trimmed by 5 bases and 4 bases, with 15 bases remaining between them. Germline CDR1 reads DFQATT; CDR2 reads SNEGSKA (reference sequence). This CDR3 has 14 amino acids. CDR3 amino acids: CSAQGGNRYNEQFF. CDR3 in DNA: TGCAGTGCTCAGGGGGGGAATCGTTACAATGAGCAGTTCTTC.

This clonotype appeared a few times. This chain connects TRBV20-1 to TRBJ2-7; D unclear. Trimming left V 3 bases short and J 4 bases short, with 16 bases between. This CDR3 has 14 residues. The germline V gene encodes CDR1 DFQATT and CDR2 SNEGSKA (reference sequence). CDR3 coding DNA: TGCAGTGCTAGCTTCTCTGCCAGCCTTTACGAGCAGTACTTC. Its protein product is CSASFSASLYEQYF.

The rearrangement joins TRBV20-1 to TRBJ2-3, with D perhaps given as TRBD1 or TRBD2 (5 bases each). The germline CDR1 and CDR2 sequences are DFQATT and SNEGSKA (reference sequence). This CDR3 is built from 16 residues. Trimming stripped 6 bases from V and 5 bases from J, with 24 bases between. The CDR3 DNA follows: TGCAGTGCAAACAAAGGGGCAGCGGCCTCGGGAGATACGCAGTATTTT. Its protein is CSANKGAAASGDTQYF.

The chain employs TRBV12-3 or TRBV12-4 and TRBJ2-1; D not certain. V lost 6 bases, J lost 6 bases, and 12 bases lay in between. The CDR3 has 13 residues. CDR3 in DNA: TGTGCCAGCAGCCCCTCTAGGTTCAATGAGCAGTTCTTC. This encodes CASSPSRFNEQFF.

This clonotype was observed many times. This CDR3 is CSANNLAGGSYNEQFF. Here the CDR3 DNA reads TGCAGTGCTAATAACCTAGCGGGAGGTTCCTACAATGAGCAGTTCTTC. J is TRBJ2-1 and V is TRBV20-1; 11 positions agree with TRBD2. Germline CDR1 DFQATT, CDR2 SNEGSKA (reference sequence). The CDR3 has 16 residues. J was trimmed by 1 base and V by 4 bases; bases with no gene match: 6.